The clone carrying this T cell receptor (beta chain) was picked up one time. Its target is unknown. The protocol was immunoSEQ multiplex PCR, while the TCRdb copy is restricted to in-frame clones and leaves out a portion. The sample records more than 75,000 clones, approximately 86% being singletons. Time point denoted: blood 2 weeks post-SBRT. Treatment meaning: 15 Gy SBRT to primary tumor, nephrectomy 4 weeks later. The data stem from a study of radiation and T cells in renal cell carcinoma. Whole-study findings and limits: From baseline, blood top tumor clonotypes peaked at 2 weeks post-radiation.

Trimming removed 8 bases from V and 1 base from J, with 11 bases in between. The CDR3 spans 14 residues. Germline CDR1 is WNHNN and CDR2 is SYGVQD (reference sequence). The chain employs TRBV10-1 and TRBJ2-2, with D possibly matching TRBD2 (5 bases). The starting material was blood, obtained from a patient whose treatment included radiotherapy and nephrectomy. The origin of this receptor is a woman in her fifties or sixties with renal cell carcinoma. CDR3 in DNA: TGCGCCAGCTCGAGGAGCGGGAACACCGGGGAGCTGTTTTTT. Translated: CASSRSGNTGELFF.